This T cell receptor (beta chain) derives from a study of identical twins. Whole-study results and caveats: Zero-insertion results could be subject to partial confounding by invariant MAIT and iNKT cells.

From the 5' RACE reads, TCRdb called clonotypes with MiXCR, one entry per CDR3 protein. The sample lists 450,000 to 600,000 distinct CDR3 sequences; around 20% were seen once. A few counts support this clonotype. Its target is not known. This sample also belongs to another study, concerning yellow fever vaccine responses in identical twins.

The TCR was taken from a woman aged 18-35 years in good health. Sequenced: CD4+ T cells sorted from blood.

CDR3 residues: CASSPRGLAGSTDTQYF. CDR3 DNA sequence: TGTGCCAGCTCACCACGGGGACTAGCGGGGAGCACAGATACGCAGTATTTT. J is TRBJ2-3 and V is TRBV18, with TRBD2 identical over 13 bases. The CDR3 is made up of 17 amino acids. CDR1 and CDR2 from the germline V gene are KGHSH and LQKENI. Trimming took 1 base from V and 0 from J; bases not matched to a gene: 1.